This TCR beta chain was captured in a study of technical replicates of blood from a few donors. TCRdb keeps only in-frame clones here, not all; method: immunoSEQ multiplex PCR. The table has 87,000 or so clones, approximately 95% seen once. Germline-derived CDR1 and CDR2 are LNHDA and SQIVND (reference sequence). The J segment lost 3 bases and the V segment lost 5 bases, leaving 6 bases of the junction unmatched. The CDR3 loop spans 15 amino acids. The chain is built from TRBV19 and TRBJ2-3, with TRBD1 matching 9 bases. The TCR was taken from a human donor in good health. What was sequenced was T cells isolated from PBMCs. The CDR3 protein is CASSPGQGGTDTQYF. In DNA, the CDR3 is TGTGCCAGTAGTCCGGGACAGGGCGGGACAGATACGCAGTATTTT.